The 8 T cell receptor delta chains below were found in one sample sequenced in a study of gamma-delta chains in newborns, infants, children. TCRdb re-processed the reads via CATT. This sample yields a few thousand delta-chain clones, of which over 4% are seen a single time; around 6.4% belongs to the top ten. The sequenced sample was blood. These receptors were obtained from a child who was a newborn, infant or young child, either healthy, febrile or measles-vaccinated (not recorded which).

V gene TRDV2 combines with J gene TRDJ1; 8 nucleotides align to TRDD3. The V and J ends lost 3 bases and 0 bases, in that order; junction bases with no gene match: 11. The CDR3 spans 17 residues. Germline lookup yields CDR1 GEAIGNYY and CDR2 EKD. The CDR3 DNA is TGTGCCTGTGACTCCCTAGTGGGGGATTCGAACACCGATAAACTCATCTTT. Protein sequence: CACDSLVGDSNTDKLIF.

A J gene of TRDJ1 was called, though the V gene was not; the DNA was not used to check the table's D call, TRDD3. This CDR3 has 15 amino acids. The CDR3 loop reads CACDRLGDPADKLIF. In DNA, the CDR3 is TGTGCCTGTGACAGGCTGGGGGATCCCGCCGATAAACTCATCTTT.

This clone has only a few counts. A clone one base away is much larger, so this may be a read error. This chain connects TRDV2 to TRDJ2, with a possible D match to TRDD3 (5 bases). The CDR3 is 14 residues long. Germline lookup yields CDR1 GEAIGNYY and CDR2 EKD. Trimming left V 3 bases short and J 1 base short, with 8 bases between. The chain's CDR3 is CACDALGLTAQLFF. The CDR3 bases are TGTGCCTGTGACGCCCTGGGTTTGACAGCACAACTCTTCTTT.

This clone counts as large (0.1 to 1%). CDR3 region: CACDTVEESSWDTRQMFF. The CDR3 DNA reads as TGTGCCTGTGACACCGTGGAGGAAAGCTCCTGGGACACCCGACAGATGTTTTTC. The chain links TRDV2 to TRDJ3; D not certain. From germline, CDR1 is GEAIGNYY and CDR2 EKD. This CDR3 is built from 18 residues. The V and J ends lost 0 bases and 0 bases respectively, with 11 bases between them.

About this clone itself: A read error may explain this, as a much larger clone is one base away. The chain recombines TRDV2 with TRDJ1, with 12 positions matching TRDD3. TCRdb does not report a J gene; here it was assigned by matching the DNA to germline references. From germline, CDR1 is GEAIGNYY and CDR2 EKD. The trim removed 3 bases at V and 3 bases at J, leaving 16 bases unmatched. The CDR3 contains 19 residues. CDR3 region: CACDALGTGGYNIADKLIF. CDR3 nucleotide sequence: TGTGCCTGTGACGCACTCGGTACTGGGGGATACAATATCGCCGATAAACTCATCTTT.

Turning to this clone: A read error is the likely source, as a far larger clone sits one nucleotide away. This chain uses TRDV2 with TRDJ1, with TRDD3 matching over 12 bases. This CDR3 region has 17 residues. V lost 5 bases to trimming and J lost 1 base; unmatched junction nucleotides: 10. CDR1 GEAIGNYY and CDR2 EKD come from the germline V gene. Here the CDR3 DNA reads TGTGCCTGTGGCTCCCTACTGGGGGATACTCCCACCGATAAACTCATCTTT. Translated, it gives CACGSLLGDTPTDKLIF.

This clone is medium-sized (0.01 to 0.1%). The CDR3: CACDPVGGVWPGKLIF. The CDR3 coding sequence is TGTGCCTGTGACCCCGTTGGAGGGGTCTGGCCGGGGAAACTCATCTTT. The chain employs TRDV2 and TRDJ1; D call uncertain. Trimming pared 3 bases from V and 8 bases from J, leaving 24 bases between. Germline-derived CDR1 and CDR2 are GEAIGNYY and EKD. The CDR3 covers 16 residues.

This clone is medium-sized. This sequence joins TRDV2 and TRDJ1; 13 nucleotides align to TRDD3. Germline CDR1 reads GEAIGNYY; CDR2 reads EKD. This CDR3 comprises 19 residues. The V segment lost 0 bases and the J segment 3 bases; nucleotides outside the gene matches: 12. This CDR3 is CACDTVGTGGYGSADKLIF. DNA of the CDR3: TGTGCCTGTGACACCGTCGGTACTGGGGGATACGGGTCTGCCGATAAACTCATCTTT.